This T cell receptor beta chain was sequenced in a study of cytomegalovirus exposure and HLA in healthy donors. The study, taken as a whole, reports: TRBV6-2, TRBV6-3 and some other V segments were excluded as indistinguishable. In a later analysis, V- and J-gene trimming of beta chains associated with a DCLRE1C missense variant, replicated independently.

Researchers ran the PCR with 60 Vbeta and 13 Jbeta primers. Sequenced by immunoSEQ multiplex PCR; TCRdb stores in-frame clones only, minus some. In the table there are 150,000 to 200,000 clones, approximately 79% of which are singletons. As concerns this clone: Its antigen is unknown.

CDR1 SGHRS and CDR2 YFSETQ come from the germline V gene. The CDR3 length is 14 residues. Unmatched junction bases numbered 2, after V lost 3 bases and J lost 5 bases. The origin of this receptor is a man in his forties or fifties in good health and CMV-seropositive. Sequencing used PBMCs. J is TRBJ2-3 and V is TRBV5-1; 11 nucleotides agree with TRBD2. The CDR3 DNA is TGCGCCAGCAGCTCACTAGCGGGGGAAGATACGCAGTATTTT. Translation gives CASSSLAGEDTQYF.